A selection of T cell receptor beta chains follows, all from one sample in a study of T cells after yellow fever vaccination. From the 5' RACE reads, TCRdb called clonotypes with MiXCR, one entry per CDR3 protein. This repertoire shows 200,000 to 300,000 distinct CDR3 sequences, 6.9% found once; its top ten account for around 0.9%. The sample was CD4+ T cells sorted from PBMCs, taken 15 days after the yellow fever booster vaccination. The origin of the receptors is a man aged 25-40 years who received the YFV17D yellow fever vaccine. Both conserved end residues are part of each CDR3. Fields, in order: clone size, J gene, D gene, V gene, CDR3 DNA, CDR3 protein. The D gene is left open where the match is weak. A row's size may be missing; if present it is once, few, many or a size class.

clone_size: many
j_call: TRBJ2-1
d_call: TRBD2
v_call: TRBV6-4
cdr3_nt: TGTGCCAGCAGCGTGGGACTAGCGGCAGTCAATGAGCAGTTCTTC
cdr3_aa: CASSVGLAAVNEQFF

clone_size: few
j_call: TRBJ2-1
d_call: TRBD1
v_call: TRBV3-1
cdr3_nt: TGTGCCAGCACCCGACAGGGGGCGGCGGAGCAGTTCTTC
cdr3_aa: CASTRQGAAEQFF

clone_size: few
j_call: TRBJ1-1
d_call: .
v_call: TRBV7-2
cdr3_nt: TGTGCCAGCAGCTATATGGACACTGAAGCTTTCTTT
cdr3_aa: CASSYMDTEAFF

clone_size: many
j_call: TRBJ2-7
d_call: .
v_call: TRBV7-2
cdr3_nt: TGTGCCAGCAGCTTAATGGCGAGGGAGACCTCCGAGCAGTACTTC
cdr3_aa: CASSLMARETSEQYF

clone_size: few
j_call: TRBJ2-1
d_call: .
v_call: TRBV10-3
cdr3_nt: TGTGCCATCAGTGGAGGGCTAAACAATGAGCAGTTCTTC
cdr3_aa: CAISGGLNNEQFF

clone_size: .
j_call: TRBJ2-1
d_call: .
v_call: TRBV3-1
cdr3_nt: TGTGCCAGCAGCCAACCTGGAGGGGGGAGCGAGCAGTTCTTC
cdr3_aa: CASSQPGGGSEQFF

clone_size: many
j_call: TRBJ2-7
d_call: .
v_call: TRBV7-9
cdr3_nt: TGTGCCAGCAGCTTAGCGCGGAACGAGCAGTACTTC
cdr3_aa: CASSLARNEQYF

clone_size: many
j_call: TRBJ2-7
d_call: .
v_call: TRBV4-2
cdr3_nt: TGTGCCAGCAGCCAAGATTGGGCAAACTCAATGTACGAGCAGTACTTC
cdr3_aa: CASSQDWANSMYEQYF

clone_size: .
j_call: TRBJ2-1
d_call: TRBD2
v_call: TRBV27
cdr3_nt: TGTGCCAGCAGCCAGGCTAGCGGTGCTTTCGAGCAGTTCTTC
cdr3_aa: CASSQASGAFEQFF

clone_size: .
j_call: TRBJ2-5
d_call: TRBD1
v_call: TRBV5-1
cdr3_nt: TGCGCCAGCAGCTTAACAGGGGGCGCGCGGTCCCAAGAGACCCAGTACTTC
cdr3_aa: CASSLTGGARSQETQYF

clone_size: .
j_call: TRBJ2-6
d_call: TRBD1
v_call: TRBV20-1
cdr3_nt: TGCAGTGCCAGGGGACAGGGAAAGGGCTCTGGGGCCAACGTCCTGACTTTC
cdr3_aa: CSARGQGKGSGANVLTF

clone_size: .
j_call: TRBJ2-7
d_call: TRBD1
v_call: TRBV9
cdr3_nt: TGTGCCAGCAGCGCGGACAGGGCCTCCTACGAGCAGTACTTC
cdr3_aa: CASSADRASYEQYF

clone_size: many
j_call: TRBJ2-2
d_call: .
v_call: TRBV24-1
cdr3_nt: TGTGCCACCAGTGATTCTAGGACCCTGGCCGGGGAGCTGTTTTTT
cdr3_aa: CATSDSRTLAGELFF

clone_size: few
j_call: TRBJ2-7
d_call: .
v_call: TRBV7-2
cdr3_nt: TGTGCCAGCAGCCTAGAGTATGAGACCTACGAGCAGTACTTC
cdr3_aa: CASSLEYETYEQYF

clone_size: .
j_call: TRBJ2-6
d_call: TRBD2
v_call: TRBV14
cdr3_nt: TGTGCCAGCAGCCCCGCGGGAGGGAGCTCTGGAGGCAACGTCCTGACTTTC
cdr3_aa: CASSPAGGSSGGNVLTF

clone_size: .
j_call: TRBJ2-3
d_call: .
v_call: TRBV18
cdr3_nt: TGTGCCAGCTCACCAACCAGCGGGTGGGATACGCAGTATTTT
cdr3_aa: CASSPTSGWDTQYF

clone_size: .
j_call: TRBJ2-5
d_call: .
v_call: TRBV10-3
cdr3_nt: TGTGCCATCAGTGTGAGACAGAGAGAGACCCAGTACTTC
cdr3_aa: CAISVRQRETQYF

clone_size: few
j_call: TRBJ1-1
d_call: .
v_call: TRBV7-2
cdr3_nt: TGTGCCAGCAGCGCAGTCCTTATGAACACTGAAGCTTTCTTT
cdr3_aa: CASSAVLMNTEAFF

clone_size: few
j_call: TRBJ2-1
d_call: .
v_call: TRBV5-1
cdr3_nt: TGCGCCAGCAGCATCGGGACTCATCCCTACAATGAGCAGTTCTTC
cdr3_aa: CASSIGTHPYNEQFF

clone_size: many
j_call: TRBJ2-3
d_call: .
v_call: TRBV7-2
cdr3_nt: TGTGCCAGCAGAGTAGGCCTGGGGGGGGCTGGTACGCAGTATTTT
cdr3_aa: CASRVGLGGAGTQYF

clone_size: .
j_call: TRBJ2-5
d_call: .
v_call: TRBV9
cdr3_nt: TGTGCCAGCGGTTCCGGGAGCGAAGAGACCCAGTACTTC
cdr3_aa: CASGSGSEETQYF

clone_size: few
j_call: TRBJ2-1
d_call: TRBD2
v_call: TRBV6-2/TRBV6-3
cdr3_nt: TGTGCCAGCAGTTACGTGGCTAGCGGGAACTACAATGAGCAGTTCTTC
cdr3_aa: CASSYVASGNYNEQFF

clone_size: few
j_call: TRBJ1-2
d_call: .
v_call: TRBV5-6
cdr3_nt: TGTGCCAGCAGCCGCCGCATGGATGGCTACACCTTC
cdr3_aa: CASSRRMDGYTF

clone_size: many
j_call: TRBJ2-7
d_call: TRBD2
v_call: TRBV28
cdr3_nt: TGTATAACTAGCGGGAAGTACGAGCAGTACTTC
cdr3_aa: CITSGKYEQYF

clone_size: .
j_call: TRBJ1-1
d_call: .
v_call: TRBV12-3/TRBV12-4
cdr3_nt: TGTGCCAGCAGTTTCACAAGGAACACTGAAGCTTTCTTT
cdr3_aa: CASSFTRNTEAFF

clone_size: many
j_call: TRBJ1-5
d_call: .
v_call: TRBV20-1
cdr3_nt: TGCAGTGCTAGGCGCGGGACGGATAGCAATCAGCCCCAGCATTTT
cdr3_aa: CSARRGTDSNQPQHF

clone_size: few
j_call: TRBJ1-2
d_call: .
v_call: TRBV5-4
cdr3_nt: TGTGCCAGCAGCCCGGCTAGCCACGACTATGGCTACACCTTC
cdr3_aa: CASSPASHDYGYTF

clone_size: many
j_call: TRBJ2-5
d_call: .
v_call: TRBV18
cdr3_nt: TGTGCCAGCTCACCGGCGATGGGGGAGACCCAGTACTTC
cdr3_aa: CASSPAMGETQYF

clone_size: many
j_call: TRBJ1-4
d_call: .
v_call: TRBV7-9
cdr3_nt: TGTGCCAGCAGGGGCGCTAATGAAAAACTGTTTTTT
cdr3_aa: CASRGANEKLFF

clone_size: many
j_call: TRBJ2-1
d_call: .
v_call: TRBV5-6
cdr3_nt: TGTGCCAGCAGCTTGGGCAAGGGGGTGATCTTC
cdr3_aa: CASSLGKGVIF

clone_size: .
j_call: TRBJ1-5
d_call: TRBD1
v_call: TRBV7-2
cdr3_nt: TGTGCCAGCAGCTTAGTAGGGGCAGGGGGCAGCAATCAGCCCCAGCATTTT
cdr3_aa: CASSLVGAGGSNQPQHF

clone_size: many
j_call: TRBJ2-7
d_call: .
v_call: TRBV7-9
cdr3_nt: TGTGCCAGCAGCTTAGTGTCCCTACCCTACGAGCAGTACTTC
cdr3_aa: CASSLVSLPYEQYF

clone_size: few
j_call: TRBJ1-2
d_call: .
v_call: TRBV12-3/TRBV12-4
cdr3_nt: TGTGCCGCCGCTGGGACCGCGGCTAGGACCTTC
cdr3_aa: CAAAGTAARTF

clone_size: .
j_call: TRBJ2-1
d_call: .
v_call: TRBV6-2/TRBV6-3
cdr3_nt: TGTGCCAGCATCCGGGGATACTCCTACAATGAGCAGTTCTTC
cdr3_aa: CASIRGYSYNEQFF

clone_size: .
j_call: TRBJ2-3
d_call: TRBD2
v_call: TRBV7-6
cdr3_nt: TGTGCCAGCAGCATCGGACTAGCGGGCGTTCAAGATACGCAGTATTTT
cdr3_aa: CASSIGLAGVQDTQYF

clone_size: .
j_call: TRBJ2-1
d_call: .
v_call: TRBV30
cdr3_nt: TGTGCCTGGAGTGTTCTCAGAGGTCCCCCCAATAGTGAGCAGTTCTTC
cdr3_aa: CAWSVLRGPPNSEQFF

clone_size: .
j_call: TRBJ2-1
d_call: .
v_call: TRBV7-2
cdr3_nt: TGTGCCAGCAGCTTAGCGGGGGGGGCGAGCGCCAGCTCCTACAATGAGCAGTTCTTC
cdr3_aa: CASSLAGGASASSYNEQFF

clone_size: .
j_call: TRBJ1-1
d_call: TRBD1
v_call: TRBV27
cdr3_nt: TGTGCCAGCAGTTTTTGGTCAGGGGGCGCGAGGTACACTGAAGCTTTCTTT
cdr3_aa: CASSFWSGGARYTEAFF

clone_size: many
j_call: TRBJ1-2
d_call: .
v_call: TRBV9
cdr3_nt: TGTGCCAGCAGCGTAGAGGGGAAGGGTGGCTACACCTTC
cdr3_aa: CASSVEGKGGYTF

clone_size: many
j_call: TRBJ2-5
d_call: TRBD1
v_call: TRBV5-1
cdr3_nt: TGCGCCAGCAGCCAAACAGGGGAGGAGACCCAGTACTTC
cdr3_aa: CASSQTGEETQYF

clone_size: few
j_call: TRBJ1-2
d_call: TRBD1
v_call: TRBV18
cdr3_nt: TGTGCCAGCTCGCGGGACAGCTATGGCTACACCTTC
cdr3_aa: CASSRDSYGYTF

clone_size: few
j_call: TRBJ2-7
d_call: .
v_call: TRBV20-1
cdr3_nt: TGCAGTGCATCTGGGAAGGCCAGAACTTACGAGCAGTACTTC
cdr3_aa: CSASGKARTYEQYF

clone_size: .
j_call: TRBJ2-1
d_call: .
v_call: TRBV20-1
cdr3_nt: TGCAGTGTTCCCTCTCCGGGACGGAGGACTGAAAATGAGCAGTTCTTC
cdr3_aa: CSVPSPGRRTENEQFF

clone_size: .
j_call: TRBJ1-1
d_call: TRBD1
v_call: TRBV3-1
cdr3_nt: TGTGCCAGCAGCCCGACAGGGACCCAACGCACTGAAGCTTTCTTT
cdr3_aa: CASSPTGTQRTEAFF

clone_size: .
j_call: TRBJ2-3
d_call: TRBD2
v_call: TRBV5-4
cdr3_nt: TGTGCCATCAGCCCGGGACTAGCGGGAGGAATTCTAGGAGATACGCAGTATTTT
cdr3_aa: CAISPGLAGGILGDTQYF

clone_size: few
j_call: TRBJ2-7
d_call: .
v_call: TRBV5-8
cdr3_nt: TGTGCCAGCAGCCACAGGGCCTCCTACGAGCAGTACTTC
cdr3_aa: CASSHRASYEQYF